These 16 T cell receptor beta chains were sequenced from one sample in a study of control samples from healthy donors and cancer patients (dated by TCRdb to about 2020). Library preparation employed the immunoSEQ multiplex PCR assay. TCRdb took over this immuneACCESS table, retaining in-frame rearrangements with V and J assigned. Such tables are incomplete; in checked studies, under half of the missing clones stem from an unresolved V gene, and the remainder is unexplained. For this sample the table gives 25,000 to 35,000 clones, of which around nine tenths were detected only once. The ten largest clones represent roughly 1.5% of the sample. Input material: PBMCs. These receptors were obtained from a middle-aged woman with lung cancer.

The V call is TRBV3-1 (or the pseudogene TRBV3-2), the J call TRBJ1-6; no definite D call. The V end lost 7 bases, the J end lost 7 bases, and 17 bases lay between the germline ends. The germline V gene encodes CDR1 LGHDT and CDR2 YNNKEL (reference sequence). The CDR3 extends over 15 amino acids. The CDR3 nucleotides read TGTGCCAGCAATCTCGGAATCCACGGCAATTCACCCCTCCACTTT. It codes for CASNLGIHGNSPLHF.

The genes are TRBV7-9 and TRBJ1-3; 7 positions agree with TRBD1. The V gene end was trimmed by 5 bases and the J gene end by 7 bases; junction bases not matched to a gene: 2. Germline V gene sequence: CDR1 SEHNR, CDR2 FQNEAQ (reference sequence). This CDR3 comprises 12 residues. CDR3 amino acids: CASSEQGNTIYF. In DNA, the CDR3 is TGTGCCAGCAGCGAACAGGGGAACACCATATATTTT.

The rearrangement uses TRBV5-6 and TRBJ1-1; 9 nucleotides align to TRBD1. J lost 0 bases, V lost 0 bases, and 0 bases had no gene match. Germline V gene lookup returns CDR1 SGHDT and CDR2 YYEEEE. The CDR3 totals 15 residues. Here the CDR3 DNA reads TGTGCCAGCAGCTTGGGGACAGGGGTGAACACTGAAGCTTTCTTT. Amino acid sequence: CASSLGTGVNTEAFF. The entire variable domain, with the rest obtained from reference TRBV5-6 and TRBJ1-1, is as follows: DAGVTQSPTHLIKTRGQQVTLRCSPKSGHDTVSWYQQALGQGPQFIFQYYEEEERQRGNFPDRFSGHQFPNYSSELNVNALLLGDSALYLCASSLGTGVNTEAFFGQGTRLTVV.

This rearrangement joins TRBV7-8 to TRBJ2-2; 10 bases match TRBD2. Trimming at V came to 5 bases and at J to 4 bases, leaving 19 bases not matched to a gene. Per germline, CDR1 SGHVS and CDR2 FQNEAQ. This CDR3 comprises 20 residues. CDR3 residues: CASSPYRVLAGDGGTGELFF. The DNA for the CDR3 is TGTGCCAGCAGCCCGTATAGGGTCCTAGCGGGGGATGGGGGCACCGGGGAGCTGTTTTTT.

This chain connects TRBV7-2 to TRBJ2-7; perhaps TRBD1 as D (5 bases). CDR3 length: 15 amino acids. Germline CDR1 reads SGHTA; CDR2 reads FQGNSA. Between the trimmed V and J ends, which lost 1 base and 0 bases, there was a span of 10 bases. The CDR3 spells CASSLDPDTSYEQYF. The CDR3 DNA sequence: TGTGCCAGCAGCTTAGACCCGGACACCTCCTACGAGCAGTACTTC.

The V and J genes are TRBV9 and TRBJ2-7; D might be TRBD1 (6 bases). Germline loops: CDR1 SGDLS, CDR2 YYNGEE. This CDR3 region has 14 residues. V was trimmed by 3 bases and J by 2 bases, leaving 12 bases between them. The CDR3 DNA follows: TGTGCCAGCAGCGGCACAGGGTTCGCCTACGAGCAGTACTTC. Its protein product is CASSGTGFAYEQYF.

The chain links TRBV4-3 to TRBJ2-3; TRBD2 agrees at 14 bases. Germline V gene data show CDR1 as LGHNA and CDR2 as YSLEER. The length of the CDR3 is 16 residues. With 4 bases clipped from V and 6 bases from J, the junction kept 6 bases outside the gene matches. The CDR3 loop is CASSRGLAGAGDTQYF. CDR3 DNA: TGCGCCAGCAGCCGGGGACTAGCGGGGGCAGGGGATACGCAGTATTTT.

In nucleotides, the CDR3 is TGTGCCAGCAGCCCTAGTCCTAGCGGGGCTGCGTATTTT. Protein product: CASSPSPSGAAYF. The chain uses TRBV9 and TRBJ2-3; TRBD2 aligns across 9 bases. CDR3 length equals 13 residues. The V segment lost 4 bases and the J segment 14 bases; nucleotides outside the gene matches: 11. Germline assignment: CDR1 SGDLS and CDR2 YYNGEE.

This chain links TRBV15 with TRBJ2-3; TRBD2 agrees at 11 bases. The length of the CDR3 is 15 residues. V gave up 0 bases and J gave up 4 bases; unmatched junction bases: 0. Germline CDR1 and CDR2: LNHNV and YYDKDF (reference sequence). CDR3 DNA: TGTGCCACCAGCAGAGATAGCGGGGGGGCAGATACGCAGTATTTT. Translating gives CATSRDSGGADTQYF.

This chain links TRBV15 with TRBJ2-2, with TRBD2 matching 10 bases. The germline gives CDR1 LNHNV, CDR2 YYDKDF (reference sequence). Losses at the gene ends were 0 bases for V and 0 bases for J; bases not matched to a gene: 7. There are 19 residues in the CDR3. This CDR3 is CATSRDLLAGTTNTGELFF. CDR3 nucleotides: TGTGCCACCAGCAGAGATCTACTAGCGGGGACCACGAACACCGGGGAGCTGTTTTTT.

The V and J genes are TRBV11-3 and TRBJ2-7; D is unclear. The germline V gene has CDR1 SGHNT and CDR2 YENEEA. CDR3 size: 11 residues. V gave up 1 base and J gave up 2 bases, with 0 bases separating them. The CDR3: CASSLAYEQYF. The CDR3 DNA reads as TGTGCCAGCAGCTTAGCCTACGAGCAGTACTTC.

The chain has TRBV19 and TRBJ2-7; TRBD1 or TRBD2 may be the D gene (5 bases each). The germline V gene encodes CDR1 LNHDA and CDR2 SQIVND (reference sequence). This CDR3 region has 13 residues. Trimming left V 4 bases short and J 5 bases short, with 12 bases between. In DNA form, the CDR3 reads TGTGCCAGTAGTAGGGACGGTCGCGACGAGCAGTACTTC. Protein: CASSRDGRDEQYF.

This chain uses TRBV7-6 with TRBJ1-2; the match to TRBD1 covers 10 bases. The CDR3 sequence is 19 residues long. Germline trimming cut 3 bases from V and 6 bases from J; bases unmatched to any gene: 19. The germline V gene has CDR1 SGHVS and CDR2 FNYEAQ. The CDR3 here is CASSFPPYIRDRGKDGYTF. The CDR3 DNA is TGTGCCAGCAGCTTTCCGCCCTACATCCGGGACAGGGGAAAGGATGGCTACACCTTC.

V and J are TRBV3-1 (or the pseudogene TRBV3-2) and TRBJ2-2; TRBD1 or TRBD2 may be the D gene (5 bases each). The V gene lost 0 bases and the J gene lost 2 bases, with 13 bases spanning the gap. In germline, CDR1 is LGHDT, CDR2 YNNKEL (reference sequence). The CDR3 spans 17 residues. CDR3 residues: CASSQDLRGPNTGELFF. The CDR3 bases are TGTGCCAGCAGCCAAGATTTGAGGGGACCCAACACCGGGGAGCTGTTTTTT.

J is TRBJ1-4 and V is TRBV9; 9 bases map to TRBD1. The CDR3 runs 15 residues. Trimming took 4 bases from V and 7 from J; bases not matched to a gene: 8. CDR1 is SGDLS, CDR2 YYNGEE, per germline. The CDR3: CASSLGDRDFEKLFF. Written as DNA, the CDR3 is TGTGCCAGCAGCTTAGGGGACAGGGACTTTGAAAAACTGTTTTTT.

This rearrangement joins TRBV5-8 to TRBJ1-1; 9 nucleotides align to TRBD1. Germline V CDR1 and CDR2: SGHTS, YDEGEE. The V gene end was trimmed by 5 bases and the J gene end by 7 bases; junction bases not matched to a gene: 6. The CDR3 length is 13 residues. The CDR3 is CASRNRGRVEAFF. CDR3 coding DNA: TGTGCCAGCAGGAACAGGGGGCGGGTTGAAGCTTTCTTT. The variable domain in full, completed from reference TRBV5-8 and TRBJ1-1, reads EAGVTQSPTHLIKTRGQQATLRCSPISGHTSVYWYQQALGLGLQFLLWYDEGEERNRGNFPPRFSGRQFPNYSSELNVNALELEDSALYLCASRNRGRVEAFFGQGTRLTVV.